The next 29 T cell receptor beta chains were all read from a single sample in a study of T cell responses to AZD1222 COVID-19 vaccine. Clones were sequenced by immunoSEQ multiplex PCR, and TCRdb holds only the in-frame ones, with some missing. The sample contains about 120,000 clones, approximately 90% of which appear only once. Sequences were derived from peripheral blood, sampled on day 0 of AZD1222 vaccination. The receptors come from an adult in good health.

This chain connects TRBV6-2 or TRBV6-3 to TRBJ2-5, with 10 bases aligning to TRBD1. The CDR3 runs 15 residues. Germline V gives CDR1 MNHEY, CDR2 SVGEGT. Trimming at V came to 6 bases and at J to 5 bases, leaving 9 bases not matched to a gene. CDR3 nucleotides: TGTGCCAGCAGCCCAGGGACAGGGGATAGGGAGACCCAGTACTTC. Translating gives CASSPGTGDRETQYF.

This chain connects TRBV6-2 or TRBV6-3 to TRBJ2-6; a possible D gene is TRBD1 (7 bases). The CDR3 spans 18 residues. Per germline, CDR1 MNHEY and CDR2 SVGEGT. V was clipped by 3 bases and J by 0 bases, with 15 bases between them. CDR3 sequence reads: CASSYLEGASSGANVLTF. CDR3 DNA sequence: TGTGCCAGCAGTTATTTGGAGGGGGCGTCCTCTGGGGCCAACGTCCTGACTTTC.

V gene TRBV3-1 (or the pseudogene TRBV3-2) combines with J gene TRBJ2-6, with a tentative D call TRBD2 (5 bases). V dropped 5 bases and J dropped 3 bases, with 23 bases sitting between them. This CDR3 spans 19 amino acids. The V gene's germline CDR1 is LGHDT and CDR2 YNNKEL (reference sequence). The CDR3 loop reads CASSGGVPTPLFGANVLTF. The CDR3 region has the DNA TGTGCCAGCAGCGGAGGAGTGCCTACCCCTCTGTTTGGGGCCAACGTCCTGACTTTC.

The chain is built from TRBV7-2 and TRBJ2-7, with D uncertain. The germline CDR1 and CDR2 sequences are SGHTA and FQGNSA. Trimming stripped 2 bases from V and 1 base from J, with 21 bases between. The CDR3 has 18 amino acids. The CDR3 sequence is CASSLFGQTDTRSYEQYF. In nucleotides, the CDR3 is TGTGCCAGCAGCTTATTCGGTCAGACCGACACCCGATCCTACGAGCAGTACTTC.

The J gene is TRBJ1-2, the V gene TRBV2; TRBD1 might be the D (6 bases). CDR1 is SNHLY, CDR2 FYNNEI, per germline. V was trimmed by 8 bases and J by 4 bases, leaving 20 bases between them. This CDR3 has 15 residues. CDR3 in amino acids: CASAGGSFHLYGYTF. In DNA, the CDR3 is TGTGCCAGCGCCGGGGGCAGCTTTCATCTCTATGGCTACACCTTC.

The rearrangement joins TRBV28 to TRBJ2-7; maybe TRBD1 (6 bases). V was shortened by 9 bases and J by 0 bases, with 12 bases between the two germline ends. The germline V gene encodes CDR1 MDHEN and CDR2 SYDVKM. The CDR3 sequence is 13 residues long. The CDR3 DNA reads as TGTGCCAGTCGACAGGCCAGCTCCTACGAGCAGTACTTC. It is translated as CASRQASSYEQYF. The whole variable domain, remainder taken from reference TRBV28 and TRBJ2-7, is DVKVTQSSRYLVKRTGEKVFLECVQDMDHENMFWYRQDPGLGLRLIYFSYDVKMKEKGDIPEGYSVSREKKERFSLILESASTNQTSMYLCASRQASSYEQYFGPGTRLTVT.

V and J are TRBV6-1 and TRBJ1-5; no definite D call. V was shortened by 2 bases and J by 1 base, with 12 bases between the two germline ends. The CDR3 contains 16 residues. Germline V gene lookup returns CDR1 MNHNS and CDR2 SASEGT. As DNA, the CDR3 is TGTGCCAGCAGTGAAATCGGCAGTATGAGCAATCAGCCCCAGCATTTT. Its translation: CASSEIGSMSNQPQHF.

The gene calls are TRBV2 and TRBJ2-7; D is undetermined. CDR3 length: 11 amino acids. V lost 5 bases and J lost 4, with 6 bases in between. Germline CDR1 reads SNHLY; CDR2 reads FYNNEI. The CDR3 spells CASSPVYEQYF. As DNA, the CDR3 is TGTGCCAGCAGTCCGGTGTACGAGCAGTACTTC.

The chain links TRBV7-2 to TRBJ2-5; 12 bases agree with TRBD2. The CDR3 contains 17 residues. V lost 1 base, J lost 5 bases, and 8 bases stayed unmatched. Germline CDR1 SGHTA, CDR2 FQGNSA. The CDR3 reads CASSLGGLAGGWETQYF. DNA for the CDR3: TGTGCCAGCAGCTTAGGTGGCCTAGCGGGAGGGTGGGAGACCCAGTACTTC.

This rearrangement joins TRBV9 to TRBJ1-2; D ambiguous. Looked up from germline, CDR1 is SGDLS and CDR2 is YYNGEE. The V and J ends lost 3 bases and 4 bases respectively, with 16 bases between them. This CDR3 region has 15 residues. The CDR3 DNA reads as TGTGCCAGCAGCGCTGAGGTTGGTCGGACCTATGGCTACACCTTC. The encoded protein is CASSAEVGRTYGYTF.

The chain carries TRBV7-2 and TRBJ1-2; D is uncertain. The germline CDR1 and CDR2 sequences are SGHTA and FQGNSA. The CDR3 runs 13 residues. The V gene lost 0 bases and the J gene lost 2 bases, with 4 bases spanning the gap. The CDR3 bases are TGTGCCAGCAGCTTAGCCGGGAACTATGGCTACACCTTC. Translated: CASSLAGNYGYTF.

This chain joins TRBV2 and TRBJ2-7, with a weak D call TRBD1 (6 bases). V shed 9 bases and J shed 2 bases, with 11 bases lying between them. CDR1 and CDR2 from the germline V gene are SNHLY and FYNNEI. The CDR3 runs to 12 residues. Written as DNA, the CDR3 is TGTGCCAGTTACAGGGCCCCCTACGAGCAGTACTTC. Protein sequence: CASYRAPYEQYF.

This chain joins TRBV4-3 and TRBJ2-1; 7 bases fit TRBD2. Looked up from germline, CDR1 is LGHNA and CDR2 is YSLEER. This CDR3 comprises 15 residues. V lost 3 bases to trimming and J lost 3 bases; unmatched junction nucleotides: 5. The CDR3 is CASSHSRGDYNEQFF. The CDR3 DNA follows: TGCGCCAGCAGCCACTCCCGGGGGGACTACAATGAGCAGTTCTTC.

Only one count was recorded for this clone. V gene TRBV28 combines with J gene TRBJ1-2; no reliable D call. The germline V and J ends were trimmed by 6 bases and 7 bases, with 15 bases remaining between them. Germline V gene lookup returns CDR1 MDHEN and CDR2 SYDVKM. CDR3 length: 13 residues. CDR3 DNA: TGTGCCAGCAGCTCTGACCCTGACTCTGGCTACACCTTC. Its translation is CASSSDPDSGYTF.

This sequence joins TRBV12-3 or TRBV12-4 and TRBJ1-1; D uncertain. V lost 4 bases and J 8 bases, leaving 5 bases between the germline ends. The CDR3 has 10 amino acids. The CDR3: CASSSTEAFF. DNA of the CDR3: TGTGCCAGCAGTTCAACAGAAGCTTTCTTT.

The V call is TRBV6-5, the J call TRBJ2-6, with D perhaps TRBD1 (6 bases). The CDR3 covers 15 residues. V was cut by 2 bases and J by 1 base, with 6 bases left in between. Germline loops: CDR1 MNHEY, CDR2 SVGAGI. CDR3 DNA sequence: TGTGCCAGCAGTTACACAGGGTCTGGGGCCAACGTCCTGACTTTC. Translation: CASSYTGSGANVLTF.

The V gene is TRBV18, the J gene TRBJ2-5; TRBD1 matches at 8 bases. The CDR3 runs 16 residues. Trimming took 0 bases from V and 5 from J; bases not matched to a gene: 8. CDR1 and CDR2 from the germline V gene are KGHSH and LQKENI. DNA for the CDR3: TGTGCCAGCTCACCACCGCGAGGACAGGGTACGGAGACCCAGTACTTC. This sequence encodes CASSPPRGQGTETQYF.

For this clone: The sample has other DNA sequences that encode this CDR3 too. The genes are TRBV4-3 and TRBJ1-1; no clear D gene. Germline assignment: CDR1 LGHNA and CDR2 YSLEER. The ends were cut back, 0 bases at V and 5 bases at J, with 4 bases in the middle. There are 12 residues in the CDR3. Here the CDR3 reads CASSQDRTEAFF. CDR3 sequence (DNA): TGCGCCAGCAGCCAAGATCGTACTGAAGCTTTCTTT.

CDR3 DNA sequence: TGTGCCAGCAGCTGGGGACCGATCTTCTCCGGGGAGCTGTTTTTT. It encodes CASSWGPIFSGELFF. J is TRBJ2-2 and V is TRBV5-6; D assignment may be TRBD1 or TRBD2 (5 bases each). Trimming cost V 3 bases and J 6 bases, with 15 bases left between them. The CDR3 is 15 amino acids. Germline CDR1 is SGHDT and CDR2 is YYEEEE. Complete variable domain (other parts from reference TRBV5-6 and TRBJ2-2): DAGVTQSPTHLIKTRGQQVTLRCSPKSGHDTVSWYQQALGQGPQFIFQYYEEEERQRGNFPDRFSGHQFPNYSSELNVNALLLGDSALYLCASSWGPIFSGELFFGEGSRLTVL.

The chain combines TRBV21-1 with TRBJ2-7; TRBD2, as called in the table, went unchecked against the DNA. TRBV21-1 represents a pseudogene. The CDR3 runs to 18 residues. The CDR3 DNA is TGTGCCAGCAGCTCAAGGACTAGCGGGGGGGCTGATGGCTACGAGCAGTACTTC. Its protein product is CASSSRTSGGADGYEQYF.

On this clone: The junction departs from germline at one end; a sequencing error may be responsible. The CDR3 spells CASSRTTSGGSDF. The CDR3 bases are TGCGCCAGCAGCCGTACGACTAGCGGGGGTTCAGATTTT. The chain recombines TRBV4-1 with TRBJ2-3, with 12 bases matching TRBD2. Germline CDR1 and CDR2: MGHRA and YSYEKL. The CDR3 spans 13 residues.

This clone was recorded only once. The chain links TRBV7-8 to TRBJ1-5; D perhaps matches TRBD1 (5 bases). Germline CDR1 is SGHVS and CDR2 is FQNEAQ. V dropped 0 bases and J dropped 9 bases, with 15 bases sitting between them. This CDR3 has 15 amino acids. The CDR3 is CASSLASEGLAPQHF. In DNA, the CDR3 is TGTGCCAGCAGCTTAGCGTCGGAGGGACTCGCGCCCCAGCATTTT.

CDR3 region: CATSSNSGTGYEQFF. DNA of the CDR3: TGTGCCACCAGCAGTAACTCCGGGACAGGGTATGAGCAGTTCTTC. The V call is TRBV15, the J call TRBJ2-1; 9 positions agree with TRBD1. V trimming: 3 bases; J trimming: 8 bases; junction bases outside the gene matches: 8. In germline, CDR1 is LNHNV, CDR2 YYDKDF (reference sequence). CDR3 size: 15 residues.

CDR3 nucleotide sequence: TGCGCCAGCAGTGGGACAGGGTTCCACACAGATACGCAGTATTTT. Residues: CASSGTGFHTDTQYF. This chain uses TRBV5-1 with TRBJ2-3; TRBD1 matches at 9 bases. After removal of 5 bases from V and 2 bases from J, the junction contained 6 bases not matched to a gene. CDR1 SGHRS and CDR2 YFSETQ come from the germline V gene. CDR3 length equals 15 residues.

This CDR3 is CASSPIPGQLAKNIQYF. CDR3 DNA sequence: TGTGCCAGCAGCCCTATTCCGGGACAGCTAGCCAAAAACATTCAGTACTTC. This chain uses TRBV7-2 with TRBJ2-4, with 7 bases aligning to TRBD1. The CDR3 extends over 17 amino acids. Looked up from germline, CDR1 is SGHTA and CDR2 is FQGNSA. Trimming took 5 bases from V and 0 from J; bases not matched to a gene: 10.

The chain links TRBV6-5 to TRBJ1-2; D may be TRBD1 (5 bases). The CDR3 contains 15 residues. Per the germline V gene, CDR1 is MNHEY and CDR2 is SVGAGI. V was trimmed by 0 bases and J by 8 bases, leaving 16 bases between them. The CDR3 region is CASSYSNRGASGYTF. The CDR3 nucleotides are TGTGCCAGCAGTTACTCGAATAGGGGTGCCTCCGGCTACACCTTC.

This clone appeared a few times. This chain uses TRBV5-1 with TRBJ2-2; tentatively, D is TRBD2 (6 bases). The CDR3 is made up of 14 amino acids. Germline CDR1 and CDR2: SGHRS and YFSETQ. Trimming cost V 0 bases and J 7 bases, with 10 bases left between them. The CDR3 region is CASSLALAYGELFF. CDR3 nucleotide sequence: TGCGCCAGCAGCTTGGCCCTAGCGTACGGGGAGCTGTTTTTT. The full variable domain, rest sourced from reference TRBV5-1 and TRBJ2-2, is KAGVTQTPRYLIKTRGQQVTLSCSPISGHRSVSWYQQTPGQGLQFLFEYFSETQRNKGNFPGRFSGRQFSNSRSEMNVSTLELGDSALYLCASSLALAYGELFFGEGSRLTVL.

This chain connects TRBV5-1 to TRBJ2-3; a weak D match, TRBD1 (5 bases). In germline, CDR1 is SGHRS, CDR2 YFSETQ. CDR3 length equals 14 residues. V was clipped by 8 bases and J by 3 bases, with 16 bases between them. The CDR3 protein is CASQDSGKTDTQYF. CDR3 DNA: TGCGCCAGTCAAGACAGTGGGAAAACAGATACGCAGTATTTT.

The chain joins TRBV7-2 to TRBJ2-3; TRBD2 agrees at 9 bases. CDR1 is SGHTA and CDR2 is FQGNSA in the germline V gene. With 2 bases clipped from V and 0 bases from J, the junction kept 12 bases outside the gene matches. The CDR3 is 19 residues long. The CDR3 here is CASSLRAFGGGASTDTQYF. The CDR3 bases are TGTGCCAGCAGCTTACGGGCGTTTGGCGGGGGGGCAAGCACAGATACGCAGTATTTT.